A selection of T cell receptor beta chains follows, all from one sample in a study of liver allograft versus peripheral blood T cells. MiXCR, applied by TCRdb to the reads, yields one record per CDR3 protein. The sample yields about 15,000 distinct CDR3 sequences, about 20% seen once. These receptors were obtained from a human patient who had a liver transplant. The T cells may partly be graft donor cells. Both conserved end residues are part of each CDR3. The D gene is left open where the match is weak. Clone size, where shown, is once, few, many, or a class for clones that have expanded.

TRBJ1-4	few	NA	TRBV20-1	TGCGGCATAACAGGGAAAACTAATGAAAAACTGTTTTTT	CGITGKTNEKLFF
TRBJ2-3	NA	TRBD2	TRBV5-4	TGTGCCAGCAGCTTGGGGCACGCGGGGGGAACCACAGATACGCAGTATTTT	CASSLGHAGGTTDTQYF
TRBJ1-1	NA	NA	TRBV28	TGTGCCAGCAGCCTAGGCGGGGGGAGTGAGAACACTGAAGCTTTCTTT	CASSLGGGSENTEAFF
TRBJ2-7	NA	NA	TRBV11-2	TGTGCCAGCAGCCGAGCCGGGACAACATCCTACGAGCAGTACTTC	CASSRAGTTSYEQYF
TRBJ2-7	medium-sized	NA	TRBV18	TGTGCCAGCTCACCATTTTCCGGGGGCGTCGACGAGCAGTACTTC	CASSPFSGGVDEQYF
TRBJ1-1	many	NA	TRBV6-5	TGTGCCAGCACCCAAGGGGTCATGAACACTGAAGCTTTCTTT	CASTQGVMNTEAFF
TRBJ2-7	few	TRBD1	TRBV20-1	TGCAGTGCAAACAGGGGAACCTACGAGCAGTACTTC	CSANRGTYEQYF
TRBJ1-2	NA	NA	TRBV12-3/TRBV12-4	TGTGCCAGCAGGAAATCCGGGACTCAAGCTAACTATGGCTACACCTTC	CASRKSGTQANYGYTF
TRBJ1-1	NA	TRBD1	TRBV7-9	TGTGCCAGCAGCCAGGGGGGGGATGTTATGAACACTGAAGCTTTCTTT	CASSQGGDVMNTEAFF
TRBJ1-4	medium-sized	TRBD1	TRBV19	TGTGCCAGTAGTGGACAGGGGGCTTGGGAAAAACTGTTTTTT	CASSGQGAWEKLFF
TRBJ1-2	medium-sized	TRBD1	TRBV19	TGTGCCAGTAACACAGGGGGCGAAGCTAACTATGGCTACACCTTC	CASNTGGEANYGYTF
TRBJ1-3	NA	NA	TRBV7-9	TGTGCCAGCAGCTCCCTCGGTAGGACTGGAAACACCATATATTTT	CASSSLGRTGNTIYF
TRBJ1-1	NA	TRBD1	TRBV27	TGTGCCAGCAGTCAGAACAGGGGGGAAGCTTTCTTT	CASSQNRGEAFF
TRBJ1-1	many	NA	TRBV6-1	TGTGCCAGCAGTGAAAGGGGAGCCCTGAACACTGAAGCTTTCTTT	CASSERGALNTEAFF
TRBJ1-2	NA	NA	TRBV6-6	TGTGCCAGCAGTTACGGCGGAGGCCTAGAAGGGGGCTACACCTTC	CASSYGGGLEGGYTF
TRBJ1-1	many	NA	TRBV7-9	TGTGCCAGCAGCTTAGGTCGGAGAACGGGCACTGAAGCTTTCTTT	CASSLGRRTGTEAFF
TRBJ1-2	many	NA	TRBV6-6	TGTGCCAGCAATTCTGGGGGGGCCTATGGCTACACCTTC	CASNSGGAYGYTF
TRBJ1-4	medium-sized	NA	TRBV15	TGTGCCACCAGCAGAGCGAACAGGGTCTCCGAAAAACTGTTTTTT	CATSRANRVSEKLFF
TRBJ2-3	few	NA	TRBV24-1	TGTGCCACCAGCGACTTATTCACAGATACGCAGTATTTT	CATSDLFTDTQYF
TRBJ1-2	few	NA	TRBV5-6	TGTGCCAGCAGCTTGGAGAGGAGGGGATATGGCTACACCTTC	CASSLERRGYGYTF
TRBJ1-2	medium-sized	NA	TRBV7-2	TGTGCCAGCAGCTTACAGGGTTATGGCTACACCTTC	CASSLQGYGYTF
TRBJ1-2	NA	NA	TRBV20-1	TGCAGTACAGACGGCGGCTACACCTTC	CSTDGGYTF
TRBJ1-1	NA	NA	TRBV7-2	TGTGCCAGCAGCCCGCGGACGGATATGAACACTGAAGCTTTCTTT	CASSPRTDMNTEAFF
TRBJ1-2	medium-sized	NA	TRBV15	TGTGCCACCAGCACGAGGGCGGGGTACTATGGCTACACCTTC	CATSTRAGYYGYTF